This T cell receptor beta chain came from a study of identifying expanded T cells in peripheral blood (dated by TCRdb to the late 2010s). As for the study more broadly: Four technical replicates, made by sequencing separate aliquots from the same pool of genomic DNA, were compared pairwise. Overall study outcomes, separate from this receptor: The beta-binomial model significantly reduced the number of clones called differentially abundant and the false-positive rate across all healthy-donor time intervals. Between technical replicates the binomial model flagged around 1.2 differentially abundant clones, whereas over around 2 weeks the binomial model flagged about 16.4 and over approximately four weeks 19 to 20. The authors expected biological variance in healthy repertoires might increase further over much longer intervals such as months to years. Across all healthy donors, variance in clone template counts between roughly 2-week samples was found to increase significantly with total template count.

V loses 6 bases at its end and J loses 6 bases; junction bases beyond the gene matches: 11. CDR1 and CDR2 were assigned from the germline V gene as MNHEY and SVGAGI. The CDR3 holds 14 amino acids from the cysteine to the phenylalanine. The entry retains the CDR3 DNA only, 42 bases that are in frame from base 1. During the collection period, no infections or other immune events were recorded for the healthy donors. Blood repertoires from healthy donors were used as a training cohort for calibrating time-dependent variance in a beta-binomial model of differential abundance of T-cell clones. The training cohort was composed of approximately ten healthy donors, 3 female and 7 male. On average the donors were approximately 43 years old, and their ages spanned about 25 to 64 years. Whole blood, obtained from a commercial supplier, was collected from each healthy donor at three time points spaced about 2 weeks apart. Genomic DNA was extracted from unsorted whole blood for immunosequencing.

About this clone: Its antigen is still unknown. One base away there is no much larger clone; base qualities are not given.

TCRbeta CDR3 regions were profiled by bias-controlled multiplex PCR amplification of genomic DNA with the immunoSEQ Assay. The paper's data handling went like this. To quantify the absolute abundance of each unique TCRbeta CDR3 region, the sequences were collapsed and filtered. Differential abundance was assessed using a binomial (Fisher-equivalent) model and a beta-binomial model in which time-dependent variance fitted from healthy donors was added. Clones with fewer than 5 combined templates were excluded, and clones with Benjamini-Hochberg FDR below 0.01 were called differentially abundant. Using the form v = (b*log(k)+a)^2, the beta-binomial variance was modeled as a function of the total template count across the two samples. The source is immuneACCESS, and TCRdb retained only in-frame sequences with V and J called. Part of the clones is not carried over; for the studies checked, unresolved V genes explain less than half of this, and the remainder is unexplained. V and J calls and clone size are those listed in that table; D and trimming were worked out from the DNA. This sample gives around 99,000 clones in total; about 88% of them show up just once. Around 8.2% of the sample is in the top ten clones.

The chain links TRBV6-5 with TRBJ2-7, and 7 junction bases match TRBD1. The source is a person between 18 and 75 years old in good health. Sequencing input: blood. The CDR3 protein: CASSTGQSIGEQYF. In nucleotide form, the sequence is TGTGCCAGCAGCACGGGACAGTCCATCGGCGAGCAGTACTTC.